The rows below give T cell receptor beta chains drawn from one sample of a study of cytomegalovirus exposure and HLA in healthy donors. Profiled with immunoSEQ multiplex PCR; TCRdb holds only in-frame clones, not every one. The sample consists of approximately 220,000 clones, more than 65% of them appearing once. Material: PBMCs. All receptors come from a man aged 18 to 30 in good health and CMV-seronegative. CDR3s leave out the opening cysteine and the closing phenylalanine or tryptophan. Fields, in order: CDR3 protein, J gene, V gene.

ASSALPRGLKPQH	TRBJ1-5	TRBV28
ASSLRALRDYGYT	TRBJ1-2	TRBV6-1
ASSWGFGGREGLAGISYEQY	TRBJ2-7	TRBV5-1
ASSNQGSPLH	TRBJ1-6	TRBV19
ASTLGRAGQETQY	TRBJ2-5	TRBV11-2
ASKALGTVANYGYT	TRBJ1-2	TRBV2
ASSAQETQY	TRBJ2-5	TRBV5-1
ASSYSSSVFYGYT	TRBJ1-2	TRBV6-5
ASSPTGGSPLH	TRBJ1-6	TRBV11-2
ASSSRKREFGGELF	TRBJ2-2	TRBV5-8
ASSGLAGGETQY	TRBJ2-5	TRBV2
ASSPRLASNNEQF	TRBJ2-1	TRBV27
ASSLAGGGEKLF	TRBJ1-4	TRBV28
ATSRARDRGQYGYT	TRBJ1-2	TRBV15
ASSPRVLDYNEQF	TRBJ2-1	TRBV18
ASSVGEGSQETQY	TRBJ2-5	TRBV9
ASSLGQDNYGYT	TRBJ1-2	TRBV5-1
AWTPGQVYEQY	TRBJ2-7	TRBV30
ASSIPGAVGNQPQH	TRBJ1-5	TRBV19
ASSLAGTSGSYEQY	TRBJ2-7	TRBV7-2
ASSFGYLASGDYEQY	TRBJ2-7	TRBV7-9
ASDRGLEQY	TRBJ2-5	TRBV30
SVLDRGRNEQF	TRBJ2-1	TRBV29-1
ASSRGQSGNTIY	TRBJ1-3	TRBV5-8
ASSLGPPPNYEQY	TRBJ2-7	TRBV5-1
ASSFILDRETQY	TRBJ2-5	TRBV7-9
ASSPGTSVSYEQY	TRBJ2-7	TRBV5-1
ASSESVQETQY	TRBJ2-5	TRBV2
ASSPTGTEQY	TRBJ2-7	TRBV27
ASSPLAPRSSRELF	TRBJ2-2	TRBV2
ASSLWTGLTGELF	TRBJ2-2	TRBV5-4
ASSDRVTDADTQY	TRBJ2-3	TRBV10-1
ASSTGTGYGYT	TRBJ1-2	TRBV7-9
ASSQTGTSGAYNEQF	TRBJ2-1	TRBV7-2
ASGTGLSYEQY	TRBJ2-7	TRBV30
ASSPASDTQY	TRBJ2-3	TRBV18
ASSPLIRVAYEQY	TRBJ2-7	TRBV27
SVEDLRRGDTQY	TRBJ2-3	TRBV29-1
AWRDRTEAF	TRBJ1-1	TRBV30
ASSPTGIILQETQY	TRBJ2-5	TRBV5-1
ASTVRLDTEAF	TRBJ1-1	TRBV10-2
ATRGSGANVLT	TRBJ2-6	TRBV15
ASSLALTSDEQF	TRBJ2-1	TRBV5-1
ARSGEGLAGRYNEQF	TRBJ2-1	TRBV5-3
ASSFLSGIGNEQF	TRBJ2-1	TRBV7-8
ASRAKGDGNQPQH	TRBJ1-5	TRBV28
ASSPAQGYNSPLH	TRBJ1-6	TRBV18
ASSYSGQGPYEQY	TRBJ2-7	TRBV6-5